The entry below gives a single T cell receptor beta chain sequence along with its context. Generated by immunoSEQ multiplex PCR, the TCRdb table keeps only in-frame clones and is missing some. The sample gives about 44,000 clones, around 80% of which show up once; nearly 7% is in the top ten. The source of the sample is a study of OX40 agonist ivuxolimab in advanced cancers. Turning to the study itself: With a range of roughly 20 to 85, age averaged 60 years, and about 80% were male. Patients achieving partial responses numbered three: one hepatocellular carcinoma case and two cutaneous melanoma cases.

With V trimmed by 2 bases and J by 7 bases, 5 bases remained unmatched. This CDR3 contains 16 residues. Germline V gene data show CDR1 as MNHNS and CDR2 as SASEGT. The receptor was isolated from an adult with an advanced solid tumor such as melanoma, head and neck, liver or kidney cancer. J is TRBJ2-1 and V is TRBV6-1; 13 bases agree with TRBD2. This sample comprised CD4+ or CD8+ T cells sorted from blood, obtained in a trial of the OX40 agonist ivuxolimab. DNA for the CDR3: TGTGCCAGCAGTGAACGGACTAGCGGGAGTTCAAATGAGCAGTTCTTC. Translated, it gives CASSERTSGSSNEQFF.